This is a list of T cell receptor beta chains from one sample in a study of shared clonotypes between healthy human individuals. Data came from immunoSEQ multiplex PCR; TCRdb stores just in-frame clones and leaves some out. The sample holds 550,000 to 750,000 clones, less than 97% seen once. Sequencing used naive CD8+ T cells sorted from blood. The receptors stem from a young woman in good health. Each CDR3 is given with its conserved first and last residue. The order of the fields is CDR3 DNA, CDR3 protein, V gene, clone size, D gene, J gene. D genes are given only for firm matches. Size tells how often a clone was seen (once, few, many) or the class of an expanded clone, and some rows leave it out.

CDR3 DNA: TGCAGCGTTGCAGAGAGCTCCTACGAGCAGTACTTC
CDR3 protein: CSVAESSYEQYF
V gene: TRBV29-1
clone size: -
D gene: -
J gene: TRBJ2-7

CDR3 DNA: TGTGCCAGCAGTTTATTGGGGGGAGATACGCAGTATTTT
CDR3 protein: CASSLLGGDTQYF
V gene: TRBV27
clone size: -
D gene: -
J gene: TRBJ2-3

CDR3 DNA: TGTGCCAGTAGTATTACCTCCTATAGCAATCAGCCCCAGCATTTT
CDR3 protein: CASSITSYSNQPQHF
V gene: TRBV19
clone size: -
D gene: -
J gene: TRBJ1-5

CDR3 DNA: TGCGCCAGCAGCTTGGGCAGGTTTTACGAGCAGTACTTC
CDR3 protein: CASSLGRFYEQYF
V gene: TRBV5-1
clone size: -
D gene: -
J gene: TRBJ2-7

CDR3 DNA: TGTGCCAGCAGTTTAGAGCTGGGGGACGGGAACATTCAGTACTTC
CDR3 protein: CASSLELGDGNIQYF
V gene: TRBV27
clone size: -
D gene: -
J gene: TRBJ2-4

CDR3 DNA: TGTGCCAGCAGTTTTGCGCAGGGGGCAGATACGCAGTATTTT
CDR3 protein: CASSFAQGADTQYF
V gene: TRBV27
clone size: -
D gene: TRBD1
J gene: TRBJ2-3

CDR3 DNA: TGTGCCAGCAGCTACCTAGCGGGAGAGCTCCGGGGGGAGCAGTACTTC
CDR3 protein: CASSYLAGELRGEQYF
V gene: TRBV7-9
clone size: -
D gene: TRBD2
J gene: TRBJ2-7

CDR3 DNA: TGTGCCAGCAGCCCCGTGGGAGGGGCCTATGGCTACACCTTC
CDR3 protein: CASSPVGGAYGYTF
V gene: TRBV7-9
clone size: -
D gene: -
J gene: TRBJ1-2

CDR3 DNA: TGTGCCAGCAGCTCCGCGACAGGGGCTGGTCAGCCCCAGCATTTT
CDR3 protein: CASSSATGAGQPQHF
V gene: TRBV7-9
clone size: -
D gene: TRBD1
J gene: TRBJ1-5

CDR3 DNA: TGTGCCAGCCCAAAAGGTTGGGGGCAGGGCTACACCTTC
CDR3 protein: CASPKGWGQGYTF
V gene: TRBV19
clone size: -
D gene: -
J gene: TRBJ1-2

CDR3 DNA: TGTGCCAGTAGTGAGGTACAGGGTTTGAGCAATCAGCCCCAGCATTTT
CDR3 protein: CASSEVQGLSNQPQHF
V gene: TRBV19
clone size: -
D gene: -
J gene: TRBJ1-5

CDR3 DNA: TGCAGCGTTGAGACAGGGAAGCGATCCTACGAGCAGTACTTC
CDR3 protein: CSVETGKRSYEQYF
V gene: TRBV29-1
clone size: -
D gene: TRBD1
J gene: TRBJ2-7

CDR3 DNA: TGTGCCATCAGTGGGGGGTTCTCTGGAAACACCATATATTTT
CDR3 protein: CAISGGFSGNTIYF
V gene: TRBV10-3
clone size: -
D gene: -
J gene: TRBJ1-3

CDR3 DNA: TGTGCCAGCAGCGAAATGGGGGGAATGAACACTGAAGCTTTCTTT
CDR3 protein: CASSEMGGMNTEAFF
V gene: TRBV5-4
clone size: -
D gene: -
J gene: TRBJ1-1

CDR3 DNA: TGTGCCAGCAGCGCCGGCTGGACTAGCGGGATTGGGTCCAAAAACATTCAGTACTTC
CDR3 protein: CASSAGWTSGIGSKNIQYF
V gene: TRBV9
clone size: -
D gene: TRBD2
J gene: TRBJ2-4

CDR3 DNA: TGTGCCAGCAGCTTAGCACAGAACTACGAGCAGTACTTC
CDR3 protein: CASSLAQNYEQYF
V gene: TRBV7-7
clone size: once
D gene: -
J gene: TRBJ2-7

CDR3 DNA: TGTGCCAGCAGTTTTGTAGGTGGCACAGATACGCAGTATTTT
CDR3 protein: CASSFVGGTDTQYF
V gene: TRBV27
clone size: -
D gene: -
J gene: TRBJ2-3

CDR3 DNA: TGCGCCAGCAGCATGGCTCCCCTGTACGAGCAGTACTTC
CDR3 protein: CASSMAPLYEQYF
V gene: TRBV4-1
clone size: once
D gene: -
J gene: TRBJ2-7

CDR3 DNA: TGTGCCAGCAGCCGGGACAACTACGAGCAGTACTTC
CDR3 protein: CASSRDNYEQYF
V gene: TRBV7-8
clone size: once
D gene: -
J gene: TRBJ2-7

CDR3 DNA: TGTGCCAGCAGCCGCGATACCATACAGCCCCAGCATTTT
CDR3 protein: CASSRDTIQPQHF
V gene: TRBV27
clone size: few
D gene: -
J gene: TRBJ1-5

CDR3 DNA: TGTGCCAGCAGCTTAGCGCTAGCGGGAGAAATGATGTCCAAAAACATTCAGTACTTC
CDR3 protein: CASSLALAGEMMSKNIQYF
V gene: TRBV7-8
clone size: -
D gene: TRBD2
J gene: TRBJ2-4

CDR3 DNA: TGCGCCAGCAGCCAAGATCCGCCAGCGGGTGCCTACAATGAGCAGTTCTTC
CDR3 protein: CASSQDPPAGAYNEQFF
V gene: TRBV4-1
clone size: -
D gene: -
J gene: TRBJ2-1

CDR3 DNA: TGTGCCAGCAGCGTAGGGGATAGCGGGAGTGGTTGGTACAATGAGCAGTTCTTC
CDR3 protein: CASSVGDSGSGWYNEQFF
V gene: TRBV9
clone size: -
D gene: TRBD2
J gene: TRBJ2-1

CDR3 DNA: TGTGCCAGCAGTTACTCTCTAGCGGGAGGGCCGGATACGCAGTATTTT
CDR3 protein: CASSYSLAGGPDTQYF
V gene: TRBV6-5
clone size: -
D gene: TRBD2
J gene: TRBJ2-3

CDR3 DNA: TGCAGCGTTGAACCGCAGGATTACGGCTACACCTTC
CDR3 protein: CSVEPQDYGYTF
V gene: TRBV29-1
clone size: few
D gene: -
J gene: TRBJ1-2